The TCR beta chain under discussion was sequenced for a study of blood T cell repertoires in COVID-19. This CDR3 comprises 11 residues. Trimming left V 3 bases short and J 4 bases short, with 3 bases between. Produced via immunoSEQ multiplex PCR; TCRdb's table is partial and in-frame only. The sample carries around 450,000 clones, 70% to 90% recorded once. Individuals aged about 18 to 90 years were recruited from approximately 24 US areas. V and J are TRBV12-3 or TRBV12-4 and TRBJ2-5, with no clear D. The sequencing sample was made of PBMCs or T cells enriched from blood (not recorded which). The TCR originated in a woman under 30 with acute COVID-19. CDR3 nucleotides: TGTGCCAGCAGTTTCGGAGAGACCCAGTACTTC. Translation: CASSFGETQYF.